Presented here are 25 T cell receptor beta chains from one specimen sequenced in a study of T cells in Graves' hyperthyroidism and ophthalmopathy. There were TCR beta CDR3 regions amplified from RNA transcripts. TCR CDR3 underwent first-round RT-PCR with the HTBI primer set. MiXCR was run by TCRdb on the multiplex PCR reads, yielding one entry per CDR3 protein. The table has 650,000 to 750,000 distinct CDR3 sequences, approximately 14% seen once. Material: blood. These receptors were taken from a woman aged 18-29 years with Graves' hyperthyroidism.

This clonotype was observed at least ten times. This rearrangement joins TRBV2 to TRBJ2-7; D is perhaps TRBD2 (5 bases). Germline loops: CDR1 SNHLY, CDR2 FYNNEI. Trimming took off 3 bases at V and 4 bases at J, with 19 bases between the two ends. There are 16 residues in the CDR3. The CDR3 loop is CASSDHTTRAPYEQYF. CDR3 sequence (DNA): TGTGCCAGCAGTGACCATACTACTAGAGCACCTTACGAGCAGTACTTC.

This clonotype was detected many times. The V call is TRBV7-9, the J call TRBJ2-1; the match to TRBD2 covers 8 bases. Losses at the gene ends were 4 bases for V and 3 bases for J; bases not matched to a gene: 8. This CDR3 spans 16 amino acids. In germline, CDR1 is SEHNR, CDR2 FQNEAQ (reference sequence). CDR3 in amino acids: CASSSLSGSVYNEQFF. The CDR3 DNA reads TGTGCCAGCAGCTCCCTAAGCGGGAGCGTCTACAATGAGCAGTTCTTC.

This clonotype was counted at least ten times. V is TRBV20-1 and J is TRBJ2-7; tentative D call: TRBD2 (6 bases). V was cut by 6 bases and J by 2 bases, with 17 bases left in between. Per the germline V gene, CDR1 is DFQATT and CDR2 is SNEGSKA (reference sequence). The CDR3 spans 14 residues. DNA for the CDR3: TGCAGTGCCCCCGGGACTCGACCCCCCTACGAGCAGTACTTC. Its protein product is CSAPGTRPPYEQYF.

In its sample, this clonotype was seen a few times. The rearrangement links TRBV19 to TRBJ2-2; the D is unclear. V lost 3 bases, J lost 4 bases, and 12 bases lay in between. Germline V gene sequence: CDR1 LNHDA, CDR2 SQIVND (reference sequence). The CDR3 is made up of 15 amino acids. The CDR3 sequence is CASSIKVGGTGELFF. For the CDR3, the DNA is TGTGCCAGTAGTATCAAGGTGGGCGGCACCGGGGAGCTGTTTTTT.

The sample holds many counts of this clonotype. V usage is TRBV18 and J usage is TRBJ2-2; 7 bases map to TRBD1. Trimming removed 4 bases from V and 1 base from J; junction bases left unmatched: 3. The germline CDR1 and CDR2 sequences are KGHSH and LQKENI. The CDR3 has 15 residues. The CDR3 DNA follows: TGTGCCAGCTCACAGGGACAGATGAACACCGGGGAGCTGTTTTTT. Translating gives CASSQGQMNTGELFF. Looking up the rest from reference TRBV18 and TRBJ2-2 gives the full variable domain: NAGVMQNPRHLVRRRGQEARLRCSPMKGHSHVYWYRQLPEEGLKFMVYLQKENIIDESGMPKERFSAEFPKEGPSILRIQQVVRGDSAAYFCASSQGQMNTGELFFGEGSRLTVL.

This clonotype was seen only a few times. The genes are TRBV29-1 and TRBJ1-2; D remains ambiguous. The CDR3 contains 12 residues. V dropped 2 bases and J dropped 8 bases, with 12 bases sitting between them. Germline V lookup: CDR1 SQVTM, CDR2 ANQGSEA. The CDR3 here is CSVELYPLGYTF. The CDR3 DNA sequence: TGCAGCGTTGAATTGTACCCGTTGGGCTACACCTTC.

This clonotype was recorded a few times. V and J are TRBV15 and TRBJ2-3; D uncertain. Germline loops: CDR1 LNHNV, CDR2 YYDKDF (reference sequence). Trimming took 1 base from V and 2 from J, leaving 10 bases between them. The CDR3 length is 15 residues. The CDR3 here is CATSRVSYITDTQYF. Here the CDR3 DNA reads TGTGCCACCAGCAGAGTCAGTTATATCACAGATACGCAGTATTTT.

In its sample, this clonotype was seen a few times. The gene calls are TRBV30 and TRBJ2-1; 10 nucleotides match TRBD2. The trim removed 4 bases at V and 7 bases at J, leaving 10 bases unmatched. The CDR3 is made up of 15 amino acids. CDR1 is GTSNPN, CDR2 SVGIG, per germline (reference sequence). In DNA, the CDR3 is TGTGCCTGGACGCAGGCTAGCGGGAGAAGGAATGAGCAGTTCTTC. Its protein is CAWTQASGRRNEQFF. Using reference TRBV30 and TRBJ2-1 for the parts outside the CDR3, the full variable domain is SQTIHQWPATLVQPVGSPLSLECTVEGTSNPNLYWYRQAAGRGLQLLFYSVGIGQISSEVPQNLSASRPQDRQFILSSKKLLLSDSGFYLCAWTQASGRRNEQFFGPGTRLTVL.

This clonotype was seen repeatedly, ten times or more. This chain links TRBV7-2 with TRBJ2-5; 8 positions agree with TRBD2. Germline assignment: CDR1 SGHTA and CDR2 FQGNSA. The CDR3 consists of 16 residues. J lost 3 bases, V lost 3 bases, and 9 bases had no gene match. This CDR3 reads CASSFPTSGAKETQYF. In nucleotides, the CDR3 is TGTGCCAGCAGCTTCCCCACTAGCGGAGCGAAAGAGACCCAGTACTTC.

The rearrangement uses TRBV11-2 and TRBJ1-5, with D perhaps matching TRBD1 (5 bases). CDR3 length: 14 residues. V was cut by 5 bases and J by 0 bases, with 8 bases left in between. Germline V CDR1 and CDR2: SGHAT, FQNNGV. In DNA form, the CDR3 reads TGTGCCAGCAGCGGGACGGATAGCAATCAGCCCCAGCATTTT. Translated: CASSGTDSNQPQHF.

This chain joins TRBV6-2 or TRBV6-3 and TRBJ2-1, with D tentatively TRBD2 (6 bases). Germline V CDR1 and CDR2: MNHEY, SVGEGT. The CDR3 sequence is 13 residues long. The CDR3 sequence is CGTGEVPTNEQFF. In DNA, the CDR3 is TGTGGAACGGGGGAGGTGCCCACCAATGAGCAGTTCTTC.

V gene TRBV18 combines with J gene TRBJ2-1; 9 bases map to TRBD1. In germline, CDR1 is KGHSH, CDR2 LQKENI. CDR3 length equals 16 residues. Trimming at V came to 6 bases and at J to 5 bases, leaving 11 bases not matched to a gene. The CDR3 region has the DNA TGTGCCAGCTCGGGATTGACAGGGGGACCCAACAATGAGCAGTTCTTC. Its protein product is CASSGLTGGPNNEQFF.

There are a few counts of this clonotype. V is TRBV6-1 and J is TRBJ2-5; tentatively, D is TRBD2 (6 bases). The CDR3 spans 16 residues. The V end lost 5 bases, the J end lost 2 bases, and 18 bases lay between the germline ends. CDR1 is MNHNS and CDR2 is SASEGT in the germline V gene. CDR3 bases: TGTGCCAGCAGTCTAATATACCTAGCGAGGCAAGAGACCCAGTACTTC. The encoded protein is CASSLIYLARQETQYF.

This clonotype turned up a few times. This sequence joins TRBV7-9 and TRBJ2-2; D possibly corresponds to TRBD2 (5 bases). V lost 2 bases and J 0 bases, leaving 10 bases between the germline ends. This CDR3 has 16 residues. Germline V gene lookup returns CDR1 SEHNR and CDR2 FQNEAQ (reference sequence). The CDR3 loop reads CASSLMAGPNTGELFF. Here the CDR3 DNA reads TGTGCCAGCAGCTTAATGGCGGGCCCGAACACCGGGGAGCTGTTTTTT.

CDR3 residues: CASSSGTSGRGYNEQFF. The CDR3 region has the DNA TGTGCCAGCAGTTCCGGGACTAGCGGGAGAGGTTACAATGAGCAGTTCTTC. This chain links TRBV27 with TRBJ2-1; the match to TRBD2 covers 14 bases. Germline V gives CDR1 MNHEY, CDR2 SMNVEV (reference sequence). The CDR3 has 17 amino acids. V shed 4 bases and J 4 bases; nucleotides not matched to a gene: 6.

Ten or more counts support this clonotype. The J gene is TRBJ1-1, the V gene TRBV19; possibly TRBD1 for D (5 bases). V shed 7 bases and J shed 8 bases, with 23 bases lying between them. Germline V CDR1 and CDR2: LNHDA, SQIVND (reference sequence). CDR3 size: 15 residues. CDR3 sequence: CASILRETKSSEAFF. DNA for the CDR3: TGTGCCAGTATCCTCAGGGAAACCAAATCATCAGAAGCTTTCTTT.

Ten or more counts support this clonotype. The V and J genes are TRBV28 and TRBJ2-7; D is undetermined. V dropped 5 bases and J dropped 3 bases, with 14 bases sitting between them. CDR1 and CDR2 from the germline V gene are MDHEN and SYDVKM. The CDR3 extends over 14 amino acids. Written as DNA, the CDR3 is TGTGCCAGCAGTCCAATCACCAGCCACTACGAGCAGTACTTC. Protein: CASSPITSHYEQYF.

This clonotype was seen only a few times. The chain couples TRBV7-8 to TRBJ2-1, with D possibly called TRBD1 or TRBD2 (5 bases each). Germline V gene sequence: CDR1 SGHVS, CDR2 FQNEAQ. Trimming left V 4 bases short and J 4 bases short, with 20 bases between. The CDR3 covers 17 residues. CDR3 DNA: TGTGCCAGCAGCTACCAACCGGGGCATTCGCTTTACAATGAGCAGTTCTTC. Its protein product is CASSYQPGHSLYNEQFF.

This clonotype appeared many times. The chain has TRBV20-1 and TRBJ2-1; 10 bases map to TRBD2. The CDR3 contains 14 residues. The V segment lost 0 bases and the J segment 6 bases; nucleotides outside the gene matches: 2. Germline V gene lookup returns CDR1 DFQATT and CDR2 SNEGSKA (reference sequence). Here the CDR3 DNA reads TGCAGTGCTAGAGAGCTAGCGGGAGTCAATGAGCAGTTCTTC. Translation: CSARELAGVNEQFF.

This clonotype has more than one count but fewer than ten. The chain recombines TRBV28 with TRBJ2-7; D possibly corresponds to TRBD1 (5 bases). With 3 bases removed from V and 3 bases from J, the gap between germline ends came to 9 bases. The CDR3 extends over 13 amino acids. Germline CDR1 and CDR2: MDHEN and SYDVKM. CDR3 nucleotides: TGTGCCAGCAGTTTCAAGGGGATCTACGAGCAGTACTTC. It translates to CASSFKGIYEQYF.

The chain employs TRBV19 and TRBJ2-5; D remains unclear. CDR3 length equals 13 residues. Per the germline V gene, CDR1 is LNHDA and CDR2 is SQIVND (reference sequence). V lost 1 base, J lost 4 bases, and 7 bases lay in between. The chain's CDR3 is CASSIGVSETQYF. The DNA of the CDR3 is TGTGCCAGTAGTATAGGCGTATCAGAGACCCAGTACTTC. Full variable domain (missing parts from reference TRBV19 and TRBJ2-5): DGGITQSPKYLFRKEGQNVTLSCEQNLNHDAMYWYRQDPGQGLRLIYYSQIVNDFQKGDIAEGYSVSREKKESFPLTVTSAQKNPTAFYLCASSIGVSETQYFGPGTRLLVL.

This clonotype was found a few times. J is TRBJ2-5 and V is TRBV5-1; 14 nucleotides agree with TRBD2. Trimming at V came to 4 bases and at J to 1 base, leaving 3 bases not matched to a gene. Germline CDR1 is SGHRS and CDR2 is YFSETQ. This CDR3 is built from 16 residues. CDR3 bases: TGCGCCAGCAGCGAGGGACTAGCGGGAGCCCAAGAGACCCAGTACTTC. Translation: CASSEGLAGAQETQYF.

This clonotype was seen more than once but under ten times. The chain combines TRBV5-1 with TRBJ2-1; 7 bases are a match to TRBD2. This CDR3 has 15 residues. With V trimmed by 4 bases and J by 5 bases, 9 bases remained unmatched. Germline lookup yields CDR1 SGHRS and CDR2 YFSETQ. The CDR3 region has the DNA TGCGCCAGCAGCACACTAGCGCGGTCGAACAATGAGCAGTTCTTC. This encodes CASSTLARSNNEQFF.

This clonotype was recorded at least ten times. The V call is TRBV11-2, the J call TRBJ2-3, with 7 bases lining up with TRBD2. J lost 11 bases, V lost 1 base, and 9 bases had no gene match. The CDR3 has 14 residues. CDR1 SGHAT and CDR2 FQNNGV come from the germline V gene. The CDR3, as DNA: TGTGCCAGCAGCTTAGCGGGAGGTCCCCCCCGGCAGTATTTT. Protein sequence: CASSLAGGPPRQYF.

This clonotype was counted ten times or more. This chain connects TRBV11-2 to TRBJ1-5, with D possibly matching TRBD1 (6 bases). V was pared by 5 bases and J by 5 bases, with 10 bases between. The CDR3 consists of 13 residues. In germline, CDR1 is SGHAT, CDR2 FQNNGV. The chain's CDR3 is CASSRGAHQPQHF. CDR3 sequence (DNA): TGTGCCAGCAGCCGGGGGGCCCATCAGCCCCAGCATTTT.